The sequence of this TCR beta chain was determined in a study of T cells in Graves' hyperthyroidism and ophthalmopathy (dated by TCRdb to the late 2010s). General notes on the study: Peripheral blood was collected at initial diagnosis, before any treatment. To identify TCR V-J signatures that set the groups apart, the researchers used a discovery cohort of 90 to 100 patients, made up of 40 to 45 with Graves' ophthalmopathy and around 58 with stable Graves' hyperthyroidism. Whether ophthalmopathy could be predicted prospectively was tested in an independent validation cohort made up of approximately 19 hyperthyroidism patients plus 17 patients who later progressed to ophthalmopathy. For training and testing, the 100 patients in the discovery cohort were randomly divided in a 7:3 ratio. The study also compared thyroid tissue and blood T-cell repertoires from roughly six Graves' hyperthyroidism patients. After blood sampling, hyperthyroidism patients were treated with methimazole at a starting dose of 30 mg daily, and ophthalmopathy patients were treated with high-dose intravenous methylprednisolone. The paper describes TCR Vbeta CDR3 sequencing of about 140 peripheral blood samples, made up of 43 ophthalmopathy patients, roughly 80 hyperthyroidism patients and about 17 progressor patients. Study-level results and caveats: During validation, the model predicted progression to ophthalmopathy a median of approximately 6.5 months ahead of onset, with 60% to 71% sensitivity and about 75% specificity. A model built on a 13 V-J signature distinguished ophthalmopathy from stable hyperthyroidism, reaching 87.88% sensitivity and around 82% specificity in cross-validation and 80%/75% in testing. Blood samples also contained most of the expanded thyroid clonotypes (frequency above 0.001), which suggests that blood repertoires may reflect thyroid immune responses. Sample size was not statistically predetermined, and investigators were not blinded to group allocation.

The TCR beta CDR3 regions were amplified from RNA transcripts. The TCR CDR3 was subjected to a first round of RT-PCR using the HTBI primer set and the Qiagen OneStep RT-PCR kit. A second multiplex PCR round built the libraries, followed by size selection and purification. Sequencing of the libraries was done on an Illumina HiSeq2000 using paired-end 100 bp reads. In the source study's methods: SOAPnuke was used to process the raw data, removing reads that contained adapters or uncalled bases, had a mean Phred below 15, or lacked an exact match to the constant primer or identifier. COPE v1.2.5 was used to merge high-quality paired reads, and clonotypes were defined as unique nucleotide sequences. Clonotypes were aligned to IMGT TRBV, TRBD and TRBJ reference segments using MiTCR v1.1. Analysis was restricted to V-J combinations with a frequency above 0.0001, which covered just over 98% of repertoires. The TCS score was defined as the ratio of F50 (clonal expansion) to E x V (chaos), calculated using BLOSUM62-based TCRdist between CDR3 peptides within each V-J. Welch's t-statistics and random forest reduced approximately 520 V-J features to some 14, which were used in a naive Bayes classifier (R e1071). Using fastp at Q25 and MiXCR, TCRdb reprocessed the public reads and kept productive beta chains. Every entry covers one CDR3 protein and lists the most common genes and DNA from its rows. TCRdb, rather than the study authors, made the V and J calls. The sample contains roughly 420,000 distinct CDR3 sequences, about 15% of them found a single time. The ten largest clones take up around 7.7% of the sample.

Stable Graves' hyperthyroidism was defined as the absence of progression to ophthalmopathy over 18 months of follow-up. Hyperthyroidism patients were aged 18 to 65 years and newly diagnosed, with disease duration of less than 2 months. Any patient with an uncontrolled infection, another autoimmune disease, pregnancy or lactation was excluded. Diagnoses were established on the basis of clinical symptoms, serum thyroxine and TRAb, thyroid ultrasound, and orbital computed tomography. PBMCs were isolated from about 10 ml of fresh peripheral blood by Ficoll-Paque density gradient centrifugation. Total RNA was extracted with Trizol reagent, and quality was checked on an Agilent 2100 Bioanalyzer. The table lists this clonotype with many counts. Its recognized antigen is unknown. The record has no base qualities; no much larger clone is one base away. A distance of 12 bases separates the germline ends of V and J, which lose 5 bases and 1 base respectively. CDR1 and CDR2, per the germline V gene, are SGHNT and YENEEA. There are 15 amino acids in the CDR3, from cysteine to phenylalanine inclusive. The DNA shown is the 45-base CDR3, in frame from base 1.

The rearranged segments are TRBV11-3 and TRBJ2-1; no D gene can be assigned with confidence. The clonotype comes from a woman under 30 with Graves' hyperthyroidism. Sequencing was carried out using blood. The nucleotide sequence reads as follows: TGTGCCAGCAGCCACCCGCCGATATCCTACAATGAGCAGTTCTTC. This encodes CASSHPPISYNEQFF.